The text below deals with one T cell receptor beta chain. The antigen it binds to is not known. One base away there is no much larger clone; base qualities are not given. The sample's time point label, decoded: baseline before first vaccination. The vaccinee samples were drawn from two UK trials, COV001 and COV002, one of which was a single-blind randomized controlled phase 2/3 trial testing AZD1222 (ChAdOx1 nCoV-19) in healthy adults. Trial participant PBMC samples were collected at day 0 and day 28 after the second dose for TCRbeta chain sequencing. Taken from the germline V gene, the CDR1 and CDR2 loops are MDHEN and SYDVKM. There are 12 amino acids in the CDR3, from cysteine to phenylalanine inclusive. The DNA shown is the 36-base CDR3, in frame from base 1. Trimming removed 2 bases from V and 6 bases from J, leaving 5 bases between the germline ends. The CDR3 regions of human TCRbeta chains were analyzed by immunosequencing. Per the source publication's procedure: Repertoire TCRs were checked for matches against a reference library of SARS-CoV-2-specific TCRs that had been generated using the MIRA antigen-specificity platform. Breadth meant the fraction of unique TCRs that were SARS-CoV-2-associated, whereas depth meant the fraction of total T cells that were SARS-CoV-2-associated. Using the MIRA data, each spike-specific TCR was mapped to the spike region that the TCR reacts to and placed in a CD4 or CD8 class. Log10-transformed breadth and depth values were compared by one-way ANOVA with Sidak's multiple comparisons tests. TCRdb re-hosts the immuneACCESS table, in-frame sequences only. Its copies lack some clones; in the studies checked, an unresolved V gene accounts for under half of them, and the cause for the rest is not known. V and J calls and clone size are those listed in that table; D and trimming were worked out from the DNA. The sample table records nearly 90,000 clones; 88% of these occur just once. Approximately 6.3% of the sample lies in the top ten.

The data derive from a study of T cell responses to AZD1222 COVID-19 vaccine (dated by TCRdb to the early 2020s). Background for the entire study: AZD1222 recipients whose second dose came at about 4 weeks and those whose second dose came at about 12 weeks were combined into one group, since spike-specific TCR depth and breadth did not differ between the two schedules. A total of 233 trial participants underwent TCR sequencing, of whom approximately 210 received two doses of AZD1222 and about 25 received two doses of the MenACWY control vaccine. Enrollment into the trials was organized by age into subgroups of 18-55, 56-69 and 70-plus years, and those subgroups contained approximately 150, 30 and 60 TCR-sequenced participants, respectively. Findings and caveats that apply to the study as a whole: The 56-69-year group was small, and its depth increase did not reach significance, likely because of low power. The vaccine-associated CD4 TCRs covered the entire spike protein, and the dominant responses fell in regions 160-218 and 743-854. After two AZD1222 doses, spike-specific TCR breadth and depth were significantly higher than at day 0 and than in MenACWY recipients. Conclusions about previously exposed vaccinees are limited, since just six AZD1222 recipients were seropositive for SARS-CoV-2 at baseline. Participants were mostly white British, with more females than males. The authors suggested clonal diversity may have been underestimated. Reportedly, almost half of the unique spike-specific TCRs recognized epitopes lying outside the regions that are mutated in the B.1.351 and B.1.1.7 variants. Because no day 14 peak-response samples were available, repertoires were characterized only after the peak T cell response.

The V and J genes are TRBV28 and TRBJ2-1, with no D gene named confidently. The TCR was taken from an adult in good health. The material sequenced was peripheral blood, taken on day 0 of AZD1222 vaccination. The DNA sequence reads TGTGCCAGCAGTTTAGCGGTCAATGAGCAGTTCTTC. This sequence encodes CASSLAVNEQFF.